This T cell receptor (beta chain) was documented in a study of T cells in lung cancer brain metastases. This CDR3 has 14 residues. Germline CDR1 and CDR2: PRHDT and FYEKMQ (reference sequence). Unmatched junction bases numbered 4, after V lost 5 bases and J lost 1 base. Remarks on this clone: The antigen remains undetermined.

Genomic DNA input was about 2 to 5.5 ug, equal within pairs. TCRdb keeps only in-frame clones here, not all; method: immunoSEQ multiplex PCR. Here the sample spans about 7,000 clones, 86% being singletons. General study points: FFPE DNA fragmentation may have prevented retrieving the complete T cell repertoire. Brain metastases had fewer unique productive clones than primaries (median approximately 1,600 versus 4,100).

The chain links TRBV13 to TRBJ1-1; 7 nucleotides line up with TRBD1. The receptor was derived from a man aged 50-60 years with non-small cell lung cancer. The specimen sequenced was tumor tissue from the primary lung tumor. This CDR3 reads CASSERQGNTEAFF. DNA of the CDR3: TGTGCCAGCAGCGAGAGACAGGGGAACACTGAAGCTTTCTTT.